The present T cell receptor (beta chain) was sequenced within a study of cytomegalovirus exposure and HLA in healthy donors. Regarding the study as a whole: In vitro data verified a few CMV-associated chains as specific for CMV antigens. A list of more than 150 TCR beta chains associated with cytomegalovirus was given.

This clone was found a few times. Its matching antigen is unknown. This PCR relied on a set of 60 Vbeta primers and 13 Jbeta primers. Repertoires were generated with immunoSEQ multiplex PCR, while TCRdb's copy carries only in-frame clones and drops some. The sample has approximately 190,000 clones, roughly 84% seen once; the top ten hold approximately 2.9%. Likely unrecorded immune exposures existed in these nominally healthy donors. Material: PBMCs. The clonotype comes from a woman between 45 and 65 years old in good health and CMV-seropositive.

The CDR3 DNA reads TGTGCCAGCAAGCGGGAGGTGGGACCCCTCCACTTT. Its protein product is CASKREVGPLHF. V and J are TRBV2 and TRBJ1-6; D is undetermined. The CDR3 extends over 12 amino acids. V was cut by 7 bases and J by 12 bases, with 13 bases left in between. The germline V gene encodes CDR1 SNHLY and CDR2 FYNNEI.